This T cell receptor (beta chain) stems from a study of OX40 agonist ivuxolimab in advanced cancers. Study details: Among those treated, three patients had partial responses, one with hepatocellular carcinoma and two with cutaneous melanoma. Study findings and constraints: The study observed clonal expansion of CD4+ and CD8+ blood T cells by week 6 at 0.1 to 3.0 mg/kg.

Trimming pared 0 bases from V and 4 bases from J, leaving 10 bases between. The germline CDR1 and CDR2 sequences are SGDLS and YYNGEE. The CDR3 runs to 15 residues. With respect to this clone: Its specificity is not known.

The protocol was immunoSEQ multiplex PCR, while the TCRdb copy is restricted to in-frame clones and leaves out a portion. Of some 150,000 clones detected, just over 90% appear once; the ten largest clones hold roughly 1%. The source material was CD4+ or CD8+ T cells sorted from blood, sampled in a trial of the OX40 agonist ivuxolimab. This sequence originates from an adult with an advanced solid tumor such as melanoma, head and neck, liver or kidney cancer. The chain carries TRBV9 and TRBJ2-2; no firm D call. The CDR3 loop reads CASSVATAPTGELFF. CDR3 in DNA: TGTGCCAGCAGCGTAGCTACGGCGCCCACCGGGGAGCTGTTTTTT.